Following are 6 T cell receptor beta chains from one sample sequenced in a study of esophageal squamous cell carcinoma under preoperative chemotherapy. Documented time point: before preoperative PTX-NDP chemotherapy. Via MiXCR, TCRdb re-called the PCR reads, giving one row per CDR3 protein. The sample contains approximately 30,000 distinct CDR3 sequences, roughly 48% of which appear only once. Specimen collection occurred from a patient given preoperative chemotherapy. The receptors were sampled from a human donor with esophageal squamous cell carcinoma. The donor label of this sample is uncertain.

In this sample, this clonotype turned up a few times. The chain joins TRBV27 to TRBJ2-3; 11 nucleotides align to TRBD2. The J call may be wrong; the DNA end is better matched by TRBJ2-7. CDR3 length equals 15 residues. The germline gives CDR1 MNHEY, CDR2 SMNVEV (reference sequence). The CDR3 protein is CASNPTSGSRDEQYF. The CDR3 coding sequence is TGTGCCAGCAACCCAACTAGCGGGAGTAGGGATGAGCAGTACTTC.

This clonotype came up a few times. This clone may be a read error of a much larger clone one base away. The genes are TRBV12-3 or TRBV12-4 and TRBJ2-5; 11 bases line up with TRBD2. CDR3 size: 15 residues. V was pared by 6 bases and J by 11 bases, with 14 bases of the junction left unmatched. CDR3 nucleotides: TGTGCCAGCAGCCAGCAACTAGCGGGAGTTAATGAGCAGTACTTC. Translated, it gives CASSQQLAGVNEQYF.

Only a few counts were recorded for this clonotype. This rearrangement joins TRBV6-1 to TRBJ2-5; D not certain. This CDR3 contains 14 residues. Trimming removed 5 bases from V and 11 bases from J, with 21 bases in between. Germline values: CDR1 MNHNS, CDR2 SASEGT. The CDR3 DNA reads as TGTGCCAGCAGTCGGATTGCCGGCTACAATGAGCAGTACTTC. This translates into CASSRIAGYNEQYF.

Of note for this clonotype: At one of its ends the junction is not consistent with the germline gene, which may arise from a read error. The V and J genes are TRBV7-8 and TRBJ2-5, with a possible D match to TRBD2 (7 bases). The CDR3 is 16 amino acids. Germline CDR1 reads SGHVS; CDR2 reads FQNEAQ. This CDR3 is CASGGLGGRAEETQYF. The CDR3 DNA reads TGTGCCAGCGGGGGTCTCGGGGGGCGTGCGGAAGAGACCCAGTATTTC.

The sample holds many counts of this clonotype. Given a much more abundant clone one base away, this may be a read error. This CDR3 is CASRQQGGRVFEQYF. CDR3 DNA: TGTGCCAGCAGACAACAGGGGGGCCGCGTATTCGAGCAGTACTTC. V gene TRBV7-9 combines with J gene TRBJ2-5; 8 bases line up with TRBD1. The J call may be faulty, since TRBJ2-7 better matches the DNA end. The CDR3 runs to 15 residues. Germline V CDR1 and CDR2: SEHNR, FQNEAQ (reference sequence).

The V gene is TRBV6-1, the J gene TRBJ2-3; maybe TRBD2 (6 bases). The DNA matches TRBJ2-7 better at its end, which makes the J call doubtful. The V gene's germline CDR1 is MNHNS and CDR2 SASEGT. The CDR3 has 13 amino acids. The CDR3 protein is CASSSGGRNTQYF. CDR3 bases: TGTGCCAGCAGCAGCGGAGGGAGGAACACGCAGTACTTC.